The clone carrying this T cell receptor (beta chain) was seen only once. Produced via immunoSEQ multiplex PCR; TCRdb's table is partial and in-frame only. The sample holds approximately 160,000 clones; about 91% are singletons and the top ten take around 2%. These data originate in a study of control samples from healthy donors and cancer patients. Input material: blood. This TCR was recovered from a middle-aged woman in good health.

The DNA for the CDR3 is TGTGCCAGCAGCTTAGACGGACAGGAGATCGGCTACACCTTC. Encoded protein: CASSLDGQEIGYTF. The chain uses TRBV7-9 and TRBJ1-2; TRBD1 agrees at 7 bases. CDR1 and CDR2 (germline): SEHNR, FQNEAQ (reference sequence). The V and J ends lost 1 base and 8 bases, in that order; junction bases with no gene match: 7. The CDR3 has 14 residues.